This TCR beta chain was sequenced in a study of blood T cell repertoires in COVID-19. V dropped 6 bases and J dropped 0; count of bases not matched to a gene: 4. The CDR3 is made up of 15 amino acids. The germline V gene encodes CDR1 KGHSH and CDR2 LQKENI. This clone was seen just once. Some clones are missing from TCRdb's copy, which holds only in-frame ones; the method was immunoSEQ multiplex PCR. The sample records tens of thousands of clones, approximately 87% being singletons. V and J are TRBV18 and TRBJ2-2, with TRBD1 identical over 7 bases. The sequenced sample was peripheral blood. The sequence derives from a human donor with active COVID-19. The donor label of this sample is uncertain. CDR3 loop: CASSVGQTNTGELFF. CDR3 bases: TGTGCCAGCTCGGTGGGACAGACGAACACCGGGGAGCTGTTTTTT.